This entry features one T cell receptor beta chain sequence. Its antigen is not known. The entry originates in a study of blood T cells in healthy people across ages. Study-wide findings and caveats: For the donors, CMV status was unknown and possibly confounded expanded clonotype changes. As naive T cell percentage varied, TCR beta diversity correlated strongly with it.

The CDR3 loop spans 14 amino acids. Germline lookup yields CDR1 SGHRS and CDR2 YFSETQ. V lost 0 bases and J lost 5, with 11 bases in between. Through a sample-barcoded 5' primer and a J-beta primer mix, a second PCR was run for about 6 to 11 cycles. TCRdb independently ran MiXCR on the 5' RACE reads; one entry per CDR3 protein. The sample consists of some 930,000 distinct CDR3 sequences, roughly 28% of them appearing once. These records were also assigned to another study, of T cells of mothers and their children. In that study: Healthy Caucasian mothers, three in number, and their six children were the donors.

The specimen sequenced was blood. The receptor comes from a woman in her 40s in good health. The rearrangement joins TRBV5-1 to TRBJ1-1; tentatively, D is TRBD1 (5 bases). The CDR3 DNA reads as TGCGCCAGCAGCTTGGGAGGGGTGGAGACTGAAGCTTTCTTT. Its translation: CASSLGGVETEAFF.